What follows is one T cell receptor beta chain and its context. The antigen remains unidentified. These data come from a study of blood T cells in healthy people across ages. Across the study: Roughly one uniquely barcoded beta molecule per two T cells was captured. Study results and caveats: A roughly linear age-dependent decrease characterized TCR beta diversity per million T cells. The long-lived group displayed more naive CD4+ cells, plus higher diversity, than the aged donors did.

It was with a sample-barcoded 5' primer and a J-beta primer mix that a second PCR of roughly 6 to 12 cycles was run. At least 2.5 million CDR3-containing paired-end reads were obtained per sample. From the 5' RACE reads, TCRdb called clonotypes with MiXCR, one entry per CDR3 protein. The sample has hundreds of thousands of distinct CDR3 sequences; 40% to 45% are singletons. Per the germline V gene, CDR1 is SGHRS and CDR2 is YFSETQ. The CDR3 has 16 amino acids. The V gene end was trimmed by 4 bases and the J gene end by 2 bases; junction bases not matched to a gene: 9. The sample was blood. The chain is built from TRBV5-1 and TRBJ2-7, with 10 bases identical to TRBD1. This clonotype originated in a man older than 75 in good health. The CDR3 DNA is TGCGCCAGCAGCCTTGGGACAGGGGCGGTCCCCTACGAGCAGTACTTC. This sequence encodes CASSLGTGAVPYEQYF.